The 26 T cell receptor beta chains listed next were all sequenced from one sample in a study of shared T cell receptors in the human thymus. Data came from immunoSEQ multiplex PCR; TCRdb stores just in-frame clones and leaves some out. The sample carries more than 550,000 clones, approximately 87% recorded once. This sample was also put to use in a study of human thymus T cells.

The sequenced sample consisted of thymocytes. The receptors shown here come from a boy in the first two years of life with a congenital heart defect.

This clone appeared once. The chain joins TRBV2 to TRBJ1-5; D unresolved. V was clipped by 2 bases and J by 2 bases, with 10 bases between them. The CDR3 spans 15 residues. Germline lookup yields CDR1 SNHLY and CDR2 FYNNEI. CDR3 sequence reads: CASSELEPGNQPQHF. In nucleotides, the CDR3 is TGTGCCAGCAGTGAATTAGAACCGGGCAATCAGCCCCAGCATTTT.

V usage is TRBV6-5 and J usage is TRBJ2-2; D call uncertain. Germline CDR1 is MNHEY and CDR2 is SVGAGI. Trimming pared 2 bases from V and 0 bases from J, leaving 10 bases between. The CDR3 has 16 amino acids. The CDR3 DNA reads as TGTGCCAGCAGTTACATCAGTGAAGCGAACACCGGGGAGCTGTTTTTT. It specifies CASSYISEANTGELFF.

The chain combines TRBV29-1 with TRBJ2-3; 7 bases match TRBD2. After removal of 6 bases from V and 7 bases from J, the junction contained 19 bases not matched to a gene. Per germline, CDR1 SQVTM and CDR2 ANQGSEA. CDR3 length: 16 residues. The CDR3 DNA is TGCAGCGTGTGGCCAATGCCGGGACTATCCCCGTATACGCAGTATTTT. Translation gives CSVWPMPGLSPYTQYF.

The chain recombines TRBV27 with TRBJ2-3; 13 nucleotides match TRBD2. The length of the CDR3 is 16 residues. The V and J ends lost 4 bases and 4 bases, in that order; junction bases with no gene match: 5. CDR1 is MNHEY and CDR2 is SMNVEV in the germline V gene (reference sequence). The CDR3 DNA reads TGTGCCAGCAGTTCCCCGACTAGCGGGAGGCCAGATACGCAGTATTTT. Translating gives CASSSPTSGRPDTQYF.

V usage is TRBV27 and J usage is TRBJ2-5; TRBD1 aligns across 11 bases. Germline CDR1 MNHEY, CDR2 SMNVEV (reference sequence). The CDR3 loop spans 17 amino acids. With 3 bases clipped from V and 1 base from J, the junction kept 7 bases outside the gene matches. Here the CDR3 DNA reads TGTGCCAGCAGTTTCGGACAGGGGGCGCTTCGCCAAGAGACCCAGTACTTC. Translating it yields CASSFGQGALRQETQYF.

V usage is TRBV7-2 and J usage is TRBJ2-7; TRBD1 is a possible D gene (6 bases). The CDR3 totals 16 residues. V was cut by 3 bases and J by 3 bases, with 18 bases left in between. CDR1 and CDR2 (germline): SGHTA, FQGNSA. In nucleotides, the CDR3 is TGTGCCAGCAGCTTTCAAGAGACAGGAGTCAACTACGAGCAGTACTTC. This codes for CASSFQETGVNYEQYF.

V is TRBV5-6 and J is TRBJ2-7, with D possibly being TRBD2 (5 bases). Trimming removed 2 bases at V and 3 bases at J, with 9 bases between. The length of the CDR3 is 13 residues. The germline gives CDR1 SGHDT, CDR2 YYEEEE. This CDR3 reads CASSFYGNYEQYF. The CDR3 bases are TGTGCCAGCAGCTTCTACGGGAACTACGAGCAGTACTTC.

The chain links TRBV30 to TRBJ1-2; 10 bases map to TRBD1. The V and J ends lost 0 bases and 6 bases, in that order; junction bases with no gene match: 4. Per germline, CDR1 GTSNPN and CDR2 SVGIG (reference sequence). This CDR3 spans 14 amino acids. The CDR3 sequence: CAWSVLGTGDGYTF. DNA for the CDR3: TGTGCCTGGAGTGTACTAGGGACAGGGGATGGCTACACCTTC.

J is TRBJ1-4 and V is TRBV4-3; no clear D gene. V was trimmed by 4 bases and J by 7 bases, leaving 22 bases between them. This CDR3 is 17 amino acids long. The germline V gene has CDR1 LGHNA and CDR2 YSLEER. Here the CDR3 DNA reads TGCGCCAGCAGCCGGGTCGCGAGGCGGGGTCATAGTGAAAAACTGTTTTTT. Its translation: CASSRVARRGHSEKLFF.

The chain employs TRBV5-6 and TRBJ2-5; TRBD1 matches 8 bases. J lost 6 bases, V lost 6 bases, and 10 bases had no gene match. The CDR3 contains 14 residues. Germline CDR1 reads SGHDT; CDR2 reads YYEEEE. CDR3 bases: TGTGCCAGCATGGAAAGGTGGGACAGGAAGACCCAGTACTTC. This encodes CASMERWDRKTQYF.

This clone came up a few times. The chain combines TRBV4-3 with TRBJ1-2; perhaps TRBD1 as D (5 bases). The germline V gene encodes CDR1 LGHNA and CDR2 YSLEER. The CDR3 spans 15 residues. The V gene lost 0 bases and the J gene lost 4 bases, with 12 bases spanning the gap. The CDR3, as DNA: TGCGCCAGCAGCCAAGATAATGCAGGGATCTATGGCTACACCTTC. Translating gives CASSQDNAGIYGYTF.

The chain employs TRBV19 and TRBJ1-5; D is perhaps TRBD1 (5 bases). The CDR3 length is 14 residues. V shed 4 bases and J shed 3 bases, with 10 bases lying between them. CDR1 LNHDA and CDR2 SQIVND come from the germline V gene (reference sequence). CDR3: CASSNAGPNQPQHF. The CDR3 DNA is TGTGCCAGTAGTAACGCAGGGCCCAATCAGCCCCAGCATTTT.

V gene TRBV5-1 combines with J gene TRBJ2-7; 10 bases align to TRBD1. The V segment lost 4 bases and the J segment 5 bases; nucleotides outside the gene matches: 6. Germline CDR1 reads SGHRS; CDR2 reads YFSETQ. The CDR3 has 14 amino acids. In DNA, the CDR3 is TGCGCCAGCAGCCTCGGGACAGGGGACGACGAGCAGTACTTC. Encoded protein: CASSLGTGDDEQYF.

This clone was picked up one time. The rearrangement joins TRBV5-4 to TRBJ1-6, with D possibly TRBD1 on 5 matching bases. The length of the CDR3 is 14 residues. CDR1 SGHNT and CDR2 YYREEE come from the germline V gene (reference sequence). V lost 4 bases and J lost 7, with 12 bases in between. The CDR3 coding sequence is TGTGCCAGCAGCCCGATCCGGGGGAATTCACCCCTCCACTTT. Residues: CASSPIRGNSPLHF.

The chain's CDR3 is CSVVLVKTGELFF. In DNA, the CDR3 is TGCAGCGTTGTTCTAGTCAAAACCGGGGAGCTGTTTTTT. The J gene is TRBJ2-2, the V gene TRBV29-1, with D unclear. Germline lookup yields CDR1 SQVTM and CDR2 ANQGSEA. The CDR3 totals 13 residues. V gave up 4 bases and J gave up 5 bases, with 11 bases separating them.

The gene calls are TRBV6-4 and TRBJ1-2, with 8 nucleotides matching TRBD1. This CDR3 spans 16 amino acids. V lost 5 bases and J lost 0; bases outside the gene matches: 8. The V gene's germline CDR1 is MRHNA and CDR2 SNTAGT. For the CDR3, the DNA is TGTGCCAGCAGTCCCTCGACAGGGGCGCCTAACTATGGCTACACCTTC. Translating it yields CASSPSTGAPNYGYTF.

The chain joins TRBV6-1 to TRBJ1-2; TRBD1 is a possible D gene (6 bases). Trimming cost V 9 bases and J 8 bases, with 16 bases left between them. The germline V gene has CDR1 MNHNS and CDR2 SASEGT. The CDR3 runs 12 residues. The CDR3: CARKGTGPGYTF. In nucleotides, the CDR3 is TGTGCCAGGAAAGGAACAGGGCCCGGCTACACCTTC.

V and J are TRBV28 and TRBJ2-5; D remains ambiguous. The V and J ends lost 10 bases and 7 bases respectively, with 10 bases between them. The CDR3 length is 10 residues. In germline, CDR1 is MDHEN, CDR2 SYDVKM. Written as DNA, the CDR3 is TGTGCCACCAGCCCGTGGACCCAGTACTTC. This codes for CATSPWTQYF.

This chain uses TRBV9 with TRBJ2-7; tentative D call: TRBD2 (6 bases). CDR3 size: 14 residues. Deletions cut 4 bases from V and 5 bases from J, with 16 bases between. Germline V gives CDR1 SGDLS, CDR2 YYNGEE. CDR3 sequence reads: CASSLSGDGNEQYF. In DNA, the CDR3 is TGTGCCAGCAGCCTTAGCGGAGACGGAAACGAGCAGTACTTC.

The chain joins TRBV5-6 to TRBJ1-5, with TRBD1 identical over 9 bases. V was pared by 3 bases and J by 7 bases, with 14 bases of the junction left unmatched. The germline gives CDR1 SGHDT, CDR2 YYEEEE. This CDR3 is 17 amino acids long. The CDR3 region is CASSSSLRNRGHQPQHF. The CDR3 DNA reads as TGTGCCAGCAGCTCCTCGTTGCGGAACAGGGGGCACCAGCCCCAGCATTTT. The whole variable domain, remainder taken from reference TRBV5-6 and TRBJ1-5, is DAGVTQSPTHLIKTRGQQVTLRCSPKSGHDTVSWYQQALGQGPQFIFQYYEEEERQRGNFPDRFSGHQFPNYSSELNVNALLLGDSALYLCASSSSLRNRGHQPQHFGDGTRLSIL.

The V and J genes are TRBV27 and TRBJ1-1, with no clear D. V was pared by 0 bases and J by 0 bases, with 17 bases between. CDR3 length: 18 amino acids. The germline gives CDR1 MNHEY, CDR2 SMNVEV (reference sequence). The DNA of the CDR3 is TGTGCCAGCAGTTTATCTTGGGAACGGGGAGAAATGAACACTGAAGCTTTCTTT. Translating it yields CASSLSWERGEMNTEAFF.

This chain uses TRBV19 with TRBJ1-1, with TRBD1 as a possible D gene (5 bases). Trimming took off 0 bases at V and 4 bases at J, with 12 bases between the two ends. CDR3 size: 15 residues. From germline, CDR1 is LNHDA and CDR2 SQIVND (reference sequence). This CDR3 is CASSIDRGIGTEAFF. The CDR3 DNA is TGTGCCAGTAGTATAGATAGGGGCATCGGCACTGAAGCTTTCTTT.

The V call is TRBV6-4, the J call TRBJ2-7; D is undetermined. Looked up from germline, CDR1 is MRHNA and CDR2 is SNTAGT. The CDR3 sequence is 11 residues long. The V and J ends lost 4 bases and 2 bases respectively, with 3 bases between them. CDR3 nucleotide sequence: TGTGCCAGCAGTGCTCCCTACGAGCAGTACTTC. It translates to CASSAPYEQYF.

The rearrangement joins TRBV11-3 to TRBJ2-1; 13 bases agree with TRBD2. CDR1 SGHNT and CDR2 YENEEA come from the germline V gene. This CDR3 has 19 amino acids. The trim removed 5 bases at V and 0 bases at J, leaving 10 bases unmatched. The CDR3 bases are TGTGCCAGCAGCGTAAATCGGACTAGCGGGGGCCCCTCCTACAATGAGCAGTTCTTC. It specifies CASSVNRTSGGPSYNEQFF.

This chain links TRBV18 with TRBJ1-5, with 10 positions matching TRBD1. The CDR3 runs to 15 residues. V dropped 2 bases and J dropped 4; count of bases not matched to a gene: 2. Germline loops: CDR1 KGHSH, CDR2 LQKENI. CDR3 residues: CASSPGDRGNQPQHF. DNA for the CDR3: TGTGCCAGCTCACCAGGGGACAGGGGTAATCAGCCCCAGCATTTT.

The DNA of the CDR3 is TGTGCCAGCAGCTTCTCGGTGGGGGGTAGCGGGAGGTCCTACAATGAGCAGTTCTTC. Amino acid sequence: CASSFSVGGSGRSYNEQFF. V gene TRBV7-9 combines with J gene TRBJ2-1, with 10 bases matching TRBD2. This CDR3 spans 19 amino acids. V dropped 3 bases and J dropped 1; count of bases not matched to a gene: 12. Germline V CDR1 and CDR2: SEHNR, FQNEAQ (reference sequence).